The 9 T cell receptor beta chains reported below all come from one sample, sequenced in a study of OX40 agonist ivuxolimab in advanced cancers. Method: immunoSEQ multiplex PCR; TCRdb's copy keeps in-frame clones and lacks some. The repertoire holds tens of thousands of clones, with just over 85% as singletons. Here the sequenced sample was CD4+ or CD8+ T cells sorted from blood, taken in a trial of the OX40 agonist ivuxolimab. The receptors were sampled from an adult with an advanced solid tumor such as melanoma, head and neck, liver or kidney cancer.

A single count supports this clone. V is TRBV2 and J is TRBJ2-2; 7 bases fit TRBD1. Looked up from germline, CDR1 is SNHLY and CDR2 is FYNNEI. The length of the CDR3 is 13 residues. The ends lost 6 bases at V and 6 bases at J; junction bases unmatched: 4. CDR3 in amino acids: CASRGQNPGELFF. CDR3 sequence (DNA): TGTGCCAGCAGGGGACAGAATCCCGGGGAGCTGTTTTTT.

A single count supports this clone. This sequence joins TRBV7-6 and TRBJ1-1; tentatively, D is TRBD1 (6 bases). CDR1 and CDR2 from the germline V gene are SGHVS and FNYEAQ. The CDR3 has 15 amino acids. V gave up 5 bases and J gave up 7 bases, with 20 bases separating them. In DNA form, the CDR3 reads TGTGCCAGCAGCCCGCGGGGGGGGCAGGGTAATGAAGCTTTCTTT. Protein: CASSPRGGQGNEAFF.

The J gene is TRBJ1-1, the V gene TRBV6-4; 7 bases map to TRBD1. This CDR3 is built from 12 residues. CDR1 is MRHNA, CDR2 SNTAGT, per germline. Trimming removed 4 bases from V and 11 bases from J; junction bases left unmatched: 7. In DNA, the CDR3 is TGTGCCAGCAGTGGACAGGGAGGGCAGGCTTTCTTT. Translating gives CASSGQGGQAFF.

This clone appeared a few times. J is TRBJ1-2 and V is TRBV6-1; TRBD1 matches 9 bases. Germline V gene lookup returns CDR1 MNHNS and CDR2 SASEGT. Trimming at V came to 8 bases and at J to 4 bases, leaving 8 bases not matched to a gene. The CDR3 extends over 14 amino acids. The CDR3 coding sequence is TGTGCCAGCCGAGCCGGGACAGGGCCCTATGGCTACACCTTC. Residues: CASRAGTGPYGYTF.

The CDR3 nucleotides are TGTGCCAGCAGTGAAGGGGCAGGGTCCGGCACAGATACGCAGTATTTT. The encoded protein is CASSEGAGSGTDTQYF. The chain combines TRBV6-1 with TRBJ2-3; possibly TRBD1 for D (5 bases). The germline CDR1 and CDR2 sequences are MNHNS and SASEGT. V was cut by 1 base and J by 1 base, with 12 bases left in between. The CDR3 has 16 residues.

Written as DNA, the CDR3 is TGTGCCAGCAGAACGACAGGGGCACGCTACGAGCAGTACTTC. It specifies CASRTTGARYEQYF. V is TRBV11-2 and J is TRBJ2-7, with 8 bases aligning to TRBD1. The V gene's germline CDR1 is SGHAT and CDR2 FQNNGV. The trim removed 6 bases at V and 3 bases at J, leaving 7 bases unmatched. CDR3 size: 14 residues.

The CDR3 coding sequence is TGTGCCAGCAGGGACACGCGACGTGAAGATACGCAGTATTTT. It encodes CASRDTRREDTQYF. V and J are TRBV6-5 and TRBJ2-3; D perhaps matches TRBD1 (5 bases). Trimming removed 6 bases from V and 5 bases from J, with 15 bases in between. CDR3 size: 14 residues. Germline V gene lookup returns CDR1 MNHEY and CDR2 SVGAGI.

The chain joins TRBV20-1 to TRBJ2-7; D not resolved. The CDR3 is 11 residues long. Looked up from germline, CDR1 is DFQATT and CDR2 is SNEGSKA (reference sequence). V gave up 0 bases and J gave up 3 bases, with 3 bases separating them. DNA for the CDR3: TGCAGTGCTAGAGAAAACTACGAGCAGTACTTC. Its protein is CSARENYEQYF.

The chain employs TRBV25-1 and TRBJ2-2; D not resolved. CDR3 length equals 13 residues. Trimming took 7 bases from V and 6 from J, leaving 12 bases between them. In germline, CDR1 is MGHDK, CDR2 SYGVNS. The CDR3 nucleotides are TGTGCCAGCACCCGAACGGAAGCCGGGGAGCTGTTTTTT. Residues: CASTRTEAGELFF.